This T cell receptor (beta chain) was identified during a study of OX40 agonist ivuxolimab in advanced cancers. Trimming cost V 6 bases and J 1 base; bases outside gene matches: 3. This CDR3 contains 13 residues. CDR1 is GTSNPN, CDR2 SVGIG, per germline (reference sequence). Using immunoSEQ multiplex PCR, the repertoire was profiled, and TCRdb retains in-frame clones only, with some absent. The sample records 53,000 or so clones, around 85% being singletons. This chain uses TRBV30 with TRBJ2-7; 10 bases fit TRBD2. This receptor was obtained from an adult with an advanced solid tumor such as melanoma, head and neck, liver or kidney cancer. Sequenced here: CD4+ or CD8+ T cells sorted from blood, sampled in a trial of the OX40 agonist ivuxolimab. The CDR3 loop is CACFSGGSYEQYF. CDR3 bases: TGTGCCTGTTTTAGCGGGGGGTCCTACGAGCAGTACTTC. The full variable domain, its missing parts supplied by reference TRBV30 and TRBJ2-7, is SQTIHQWPATLVQPVGSPLSLECTVEGTSNPNLYWYRQAAGRGLQLLFYSVGIGQISSEVPQNLSASRPQDRQFILSSKKLLLSDSGFYLCACFSGGSYEQYFGPGTRLTVT.